This note documents a single T cell receptor (beta chain) sequence. This specimen comes from a study of shared clonotypes between healthy human individuals. Clones were read by immunoSEQ multiplex PCR, and TCRdb kept only the in-frame ones, dropping some. The sample shows approximately 710,000 clones, about 90% of them seen only once. Germline CDR1 is PRHDT and CDR2 is FYEKMQ (reference sequence). Trimming shortened V by 2 bases and J by 1 base, and 8 bases separated the two germline ends. The CDR3 has 15 amino acids. The chain is built from TRBV13 and TRBJ2-2; D gene unclear. This TCR was sampled from a man aged 18-30 years in good health. Some clones in this sample may be carry-over from other donors' samples. The sequencing input was memory CD8+ T cells from PBMCs. The subset: CD45RO+ cells pooled with CCR7-negative TemRA cells. CDR3 amino acids: CASSLWRRNTGELFF. Here the CDR3 DNA reads TGTGCCAGCAGCTTATGGCGCAGGAACACCGGGGAGCTGTTTTTT.